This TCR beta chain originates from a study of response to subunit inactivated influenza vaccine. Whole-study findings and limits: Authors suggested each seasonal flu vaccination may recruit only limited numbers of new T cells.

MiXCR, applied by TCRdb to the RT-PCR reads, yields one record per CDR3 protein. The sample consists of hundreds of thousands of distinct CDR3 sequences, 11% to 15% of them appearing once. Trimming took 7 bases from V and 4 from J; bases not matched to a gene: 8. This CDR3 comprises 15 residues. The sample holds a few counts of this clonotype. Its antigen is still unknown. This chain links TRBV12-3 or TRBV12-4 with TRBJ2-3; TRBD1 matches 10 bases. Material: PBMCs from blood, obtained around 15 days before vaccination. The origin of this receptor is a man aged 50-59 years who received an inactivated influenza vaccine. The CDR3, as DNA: TGTGCCAGCACCCTGACAGGGGGCCTGGCAGATACGCAGTATTTT. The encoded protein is CASTLTGGLADTQYF.